This TCR beta chain derives from a study of cytomegalovirus exposure and HLA in healthy donors. Study findings and constraints: Many donors carried some public TCRs, although rarity characterized most TCR sequences. Cytomegalovirus-associated status was assigned to around 160 TCR beta chains. For cytomegalovirus status, the classifier reportedly gave diagnoses with high specificity and sensitivity.

Clones were sequenced by immunoSEQ multiplex PCR, and TCRdb holds only the in-frame ones, with some missing. This sample yields about 200,000 clones, of which around 86% are seen a single time; roughly 2% belongs to the top ten. Regarding this clone: Antigen: not known.

From the approximately 120-subject validation cohort, which was separate from the roughly 700-subject first cohort, the donors were drawn. Trimming removed 10 bases from V and 6 bases from J; junction bases left unmatched: 11. This CDR3 contains 13 residues. Per the germline V gene, CDR1 is LNHDA and CDR2 is SQIVND (reference sequence). The sequence was collected from a young woman in good health and CMV-seropositive. The rearrangement joins TRBV19 to TRBJ2-7; TRBD1 matches at 8 bases. The specimen sequenced was PBMCs. As DNA, the CDR3 is TGTGCCACCCTCGACAGGGGTGCCTCCGAGCAGTACTTC. Translating it yields CATLDRGASEQYF.